The rows below give T cell receptor beta chains drawn from one sample of a study of blood T cell repertoires in COVID-19. Sequenced by immunoSEQ multiplex PCR; TCRdb stores in-frame clones only, minus some. Altogether 250,000 or so clones are present, over 70% being singletons, with the ten largest covering around 3%. Source material: PBMCs or T cells enriched from blood (not recorded which). The receptors come from a woman in her thirties or forties who had been exposed to COVID-19. The CDR3 runs from the conserved cysteine through the conserved F or W. A D gene is named only where the DNA matches it firmly. A row's size may be missing; if present it is once, few, many or a size class.

-	TRBV29-1	TRBJ1-4	TRBD1	CSVGDRGPIGTNEKLFF	TGCAGCGTTGGGGACAGGGGGCCAATAGGGACTAATGAAAAACTGTTTTTT
-	TRBV4-1	TRBJ2-1	TRBD2	CASSSLAGGGSYNEQFF	TGCGCCAGCAGTTCCCTAGCGGGAGGAGGGTCCTACAATGAGCAGTTCTTC
-	TRBV11-3	TRBJ2-2	TRBD2	CASSLWYLAGTGELFF	TGTGCCAGCAGCTTATGGTATCTAGCGGGAACCGGGGAGCTGTTTTTT
-	TRBV27	TRBJ2-3	-	CASRWEGRFTDTQYF	TGTGCCAGCAGGTGGGAAGGGAGGTTCACAGATACGCAGTATTTT
-	TRBV5-1	TRBJ1-1	TRBD1	CARLKGGGTEAFF	TGTGCCAGGCTAAAAGGGGGCGGCACTGAAGCTTTCTTT
-	TRBV7-2	TRBJ2-7	-	CASSSPTGRSYEQYF	TGTGCCAGCAGCTCCCCGACAGGACGCTCCTACGAGCAGTACTTC
-	TRBV18	TRBJ1-4	-	CASSPGTPQGEKLFF	TGTGCCAGCTCACCAGGTACCCCGCAGGGTGAAAAACTGTTTTTT
once	TRBV19	TRBJ2-2	-	CASTIPLANPQNTGELFF	TGTGCCAGTACCATACCTTTGGCAAATCCCCAGAACACCGGGGAGCTGTTTTTT
many	TRBV4-3	TRBJ1-4	-	CASSQGGSDLEKLFF	TGCGCCAGCAGCCAAGGAGGGTCCGACCTCGAAAAACTGTTTTTT
-	TRBV28	TRBJ1-1	-	CASSLPVTEAFF	TGTGCCAGCAGCTTACCAGTTACTGAAGCTTTCTTT
-	TRBV27	TRBJ1-2	-	CASSLGGQAGGYTF	TGTGCCAGCAGTTTAGGCGGGCAAGCTGGTGGCTACACCTTC
-	TRBV18	TRBJ1-2	TRBD1	CASSDRGDYGYTF	TGTGCCAGCTCAGACAGGGGGGACTATGGCTACACCTTC
once	TRBV6-5	TRBJ2-1	TRBD2	CASSTTTSGYNEQFF	TGTGCCAGCAGTACGACGACTAGCGGGTACAATGAGCAGTTCTTC
-	TRBV12-3/TRBV12-4	TRBJ2-7	TRBD1	CASSLTTGDEQYF	TGTGCCAGCAGTTTAACGACAGGGGACGAGCAGTACTTC
-	TRBV7-7	TRBJ2-2	TRBD2	CASSRGLAGYGELFF	TGTGCTAGCAGCCGAGGACTAGCGGGATACGGGGAGCTGTTTTTT
-	TRBV28	TRBJ1-4	-	CASSDRNYDEKLFF	TGTGCCAGCAGTGACAGGAACTATGACGAAAAACTGTTTTTT
-	TRBV9	TRBJ1-4	-	CASSVAPDSEKLFF	TGTGCCAGCAGCGTAGCTCCGGACAGTGAAAAACTGTTTTTT
-	TRBV4-3	TRBJ2-3	TRBD2	CASSQSSGRAGGTTDTQYF	TGCGCCAGCAGCCAATCCAGCGGGAGGGCTGGGGGCACCACAGATACGCAGTATTTT
-	TRBV5-1	TRBJ2-3	-	CASSLAGARTDTQYF	TGCGCCAGCAGCTTGGCAGGGGCACGCACAGATACGCAGTATTTT
-	TRBV4-1	TRBJ2-4	TRBD1	CASSQQWDRGRIQYF	TGCGCCAGCAGCCAACAATGGGACAGGGGTCGAATTCAGTACTTC
few	TRBV5-1	TRBJ2-3	-	CASSPIPGSTTQYF	TGTGCCAGCAGCCCCATCCCGGGGAGTACTACGCAGTATTTT
-	TRBV11-2	TRBJ1-4	-	CASSLHRAPNEKLFF	TGTGCCAGCAGCCTACACAGGGCTCCTAATGAAAAACTGTTTTTT
-	TRBV4-2	TRBJ2-3	TRBD2	CASSRGLGGSGTQYF	TGTGCCAGCAGCCGGGGACTAGGAGGGTCTGGTACGCAGTATTTT
-	TRBV19	TRBJ2-7	TRBD2	CASRSSGGVREQYF	TGTGCCAGTAGGTCGAGCGGGGGGGTTCGCGAGCAGTACTTC
once	TRBV18	TRBJ1-1	-	CASSPSRVMNTEAFF	TGTGCCAGCTCACCGTCCAGGGTAATGAACACTGAAGCTTTCTTT
-	TRBV19	TRBJ2-4	-	CASSIWAGSIAKNIQYF	TGTGCCAGTAGTATATGGGCAGGTTCTATAGCCAAAAACATTCAGTACTTC
-	TRBV13	TRBJ2-7	-	CASSLRGYEQYF	TGTGCCAGCAGCTTACGGGGTTACGAGCAGTACTTC
-	TRBV7-2	TRBJ2-5	TRBD2	CASSLLSGRAAKTQYF	TGTGCCAGCAGCTTACTCAGCGGGAGGGCCGCGAAGACCCAGTACTTC
-	TRBV15	TRBJ2-2	-	CATSIPGVRLFF	TGTGCCACCAGCATTCCGGGAGTCAGGCTGTTTTTT
-	TRBV19	TRBJ1-1	TRBD1	CASSTPTGFGNTEAFF	TGTGCCAGTAGTACCCCGACAGGGTTTGGGAACACTGAAGCTTTCTTT
-	TRBV4-3	TRBJ2-5	-	CASSQDWAAETQYF	TGCGCCAGCAGCCAAGATTGGGCAGCAGAGACCCAGTACTTC
once	TRBV14	TRBJ1-1	-	CASNLQGGTEAFF	TGTGCCAGCAACCTACAGGGAGGGACTGAAGCTTTCTTT
-	TRBV28	TRBJ1-2	-	CASSTRVAGYTF	TGTGCCAGCAGCACTCGAGTAGCCGGCTACACCTTC
-	TRBV10-2	TRBJ1-3	-	CASSESQSGNTIYF	TGCGCCAGCAGTGAGTCCCAGTCTGGAAACACCATATATTTT
-	TRBV24-1	TRBJ1-2	-	CATSPGEARHNYGYTF	TGTGCCACCAGCCCCGGGGAGGCCAGGCATAACTATGGCTACACCTTC
-	TRBV7-5	TRBJ1-4	-	CVRSLTEFNEKLFF	TGTGTCAGAAGCTTGACGGAGTTTAATGAAAAACTGTTTTTT
-	TRBV18	TRBJ1-5	TRBD1	CASSPPGQGANQPQHF	TGTGCCAGCTCACCCCCGGGACAGGGGGCTAATCAGCCCCAGCATTTT
once	TRBV29-1	TRBJ2-1	-	CSVQGLPLNEQFF	TGCAGCGTTCAGGGACTCCCCTTAAATGAGCAGTTCTTC
-	TRBV5-1	TRBJ2-7	-	CASALVEGSSYEQYF	TGCGCCAGCGCCCTGGTGGAGGGGAGCTCCTACGAGCAGTACTTC
-	TRBV3-1/TRBV3-2	TRBJ2-3	-	CASSQGFTAVAKGAQYF	TGTGCCAGCAGCCAAGGATTTACAGCGGTCGCCAAGGGGGCGCAGTATTTT
-	TRBV3-1/TRBV3-2	TRBJ1-5	-	CASSQGGDSNQPQHF	TGTGCCAGCAGCCAAGGGGGCGATAGCAATCAGCCCCAGCATTTT
-	TRBV7-2	TRBJ1-6	-	CASSSLPWTDNSPLHF	TGTGCCAGCAGCTCCCTCCCCTGGACAGATAATTCACCCCTCCACTTT
-	TRBV6-5	TRBJ1-1	-	CASRREVASGAFF	TGTGCCAGCCGCCGGGAGGTGGCATCAGGAGCTTTCTTT